These 23 T cell receptor beta chains were all obtained from the same sample, sequenced in a study of T cells in localized non-small cell lung cancer. Some clones are missing from TCRdb's copy, which holds only in-frame ones; the method was immunoSEQ multiplex PCR. The table lists 100,000 to 150,000 clones, around 89% of them singletons, with around 1.7% in the top ten. The material was peripheral blood, obtained before any cancer treatment. The source is a female donor of 60 years or more with stage I lung adenocarcinoma.

The V and J genes are TRBV11-3 and TRBJ2-2; D unclear. Germline values: CDR1 SGHNT, CDR2 YENEEA. This CDR3 is built from 14 residues. V gave up 1 base and J gave up 6 bases, with 9 bases separating them. Here the CDR3 DNA reads TGTGCCAGCAGCTTAGGGGTTTCGCCCGGGGAGCTGTTTTTT. Its translation: CASSLGVSPGELFF.

This sequence joins TRBV28 and TRBJ1-5; tentatively, D is TRBD1 (6 bases). The CDR3 runs to 15 residues. The V end lost 5 bases, the J end lost 3 bases, and 14 bases lay between the germline ends. Germline CDR1 and CDR2: MDHEN and SYDVKM. CDR3 DNA: TGTGCCAGCAGTGGACAACAGGGTTACAATCAGCCCCAGCATTTT. Amino acid sequence: CASSGQQGYNQPQHF.

The rearrangement uses TRBV27 and TRBJ2-2, with D unclear. This CDR3 spans 14 amino acids. The germline V gene encodes CDR1 MNHEY and CDR2 SMNVEV (reference sequence). The V gene lost 5 bases and the J gene lost 5 bases, with 12 bases spanning the gap. This chain's CDR3 is CASSSSRGTGELFF. The CDR3 coding sequence is TGTGCCAGCAGTAGCTCTAGAGGAACCGGGGAGCTGTTTTTT.

The rearrangement joins TRBV30 to TRBJ1-3, with unresolved D. The germline V gene has CDR1 GTSNPN and CDR2 SVGIG (reference sequence). With 4 bases removed from V and 3 bases from J, the gap between germline ends came to 4 bases. The length of the CDR3 is 11 residues. Written as DNA, the CDR3 is TGTGCCTGGATTGATGGAAACACCATATATTTT. Translated: CAWIDGNTIYF.

V and J are TRBV6-1 and TRBJ1-2; a possible D gene is TRBD1 (6 bases). This CDR3 is 15 amino acids long. Germline CDR1 reads MNHNS; CDR2 reads SASEGT. V lost 0 bases and J 0 bases, leaving 8 bases between the germline ends. CDR3 in DNA: TGTGCCAGCAGTGAAGCGACAGGAGCTAACTATGGCTACACCTTC. Translating gives CASSEATGANYGYTF.

This sequence joins TRBV6-6 and TRBJ2-2, with D uncertain. This CDR3 has 10 amino acids. With 6 bases removed from V and 7 bases from J, the gap between germline ends came to 3 bases. CDR1 MNHNY and CDR2 SVGAGI come from the germline V gene (reference sequence). Here the CDR3 DNA reads TGTGCCAGCAGGCTCGGGGAGCTGTTTTTT. Encoded protein: CASRLGELFF.

The chain recombines TRBV7-8 with TRBJ1-1, with TRBD1 identical over 7 bases. The CDR3 contains 16 residues. The germline gives CDR1 SGHVS, CDR2 FQNEAQ. V dropped 5 bases and J dropped 1; count of bases not matched to a gene: 10. CDR3 region: CASSVIRDSQNTEAFF. In DNA form, the CDR3 reads TGTGCCAGCAGCGTAATTAGGGACAGCCAGAACACTGAAGCTTTCTTT.

V is TRBV19 and J is TRBJ2-1; D might be TRBD2 (6 bases). The ends were cut back, 8 bases at V and 6 bases at J, with 14 bases in the middle. Looked up from germline, CDR1 is LNHDA and CDR2 is SQIVND (reference sequence). This CDR3 spans 13 amino acids. The CDR3 loop reads CASGREPTNEQFF. The CDR3 DNA is TGTGCCAGTGGGCGGGAACCTACCAATGAGCAGTTCTTC.

The J gene is TRBJ2-7, the V gene TRBV6-5; a possible D gene is TRBD2 (6 bases). From germline, CDR1 is MNHEY and CDR2 SVGAGI. V was pared by 6 bases and J by 1 base, with 13 bases between. The CDR3 totals 14 residues. As DNA, the CDR3 is TGTGCCAGCAGGACGGACGGGGGTTCCTACGAGCAGTACTTC. Amino acid sequence: CASRTDGGSYEQYF.

This chain links TRBV7-8 with TRBJ2-1, with D unresolved. The germline V gene has CDR1 SGHVS and CDR2 FQNEAQ. This CDR3 has 11 amino acids. The V end was cut by 6 bases, the J end by 3 bases, with 3 bases between. CDR3 sequence: CASRIYNEQFF. CDR3 in DNA: TGTGCCAGCAGGATCTACAATGAGCAGTTCTTC.

In its sample, this clone was seen once. The chain recombines TRBV29-1 with TRBJ2-1, with D possibly being TRBD1 (5 bases). The length of the CDR3 is 16 residues. Germline assignment: CDR1 SQVTM and CDR2 ANQGSEA. Trimming removed 8 bases at V and 3 bases at J, with 23 bases between. CDR3: CSSPWKTDPYYNEQFF. In DNA, the CDR3 is TGCAGCTCACCTTGGAAGACAGATCCTTACTACAATGAGCAGTTCTTC.

V usage is TRBV7-6 and J usage is TRBJ2-5, with TRBD2 identical over 12 bases. Germline CDR1 SGHVS, CDR2 FNYEAQ. Unmatched junction bases numbered 6, after V lost 5 bases and J lost 5 bases. The CDR3 is 15 residues long. CDR3 nucleotide sequence: TGTGCCAGCAGCCGTACCGGGACTAGCGGGGAGACCCAGTACTTC. This encodes CASSRTGTSGETQYF.

The chain has TRBV11-2 and TRBJ2-1; 7 positions agree with TRBD1. CDR3 size: 15 residues. The J segment lost 2 bases and the V segment lost 7 bases, leaving 8 bases of the junction unmatched. The V gene's germline CDR1 is SGHAT and CDR2 FQNNGV. Here the CDR3 DNA reads TGTGCCAGCACCTCAAACAGGGGCACCTACAATGAGCAGTTCTTC. Its protein product is CASTSNRGTYNEQFF.

The chain has TRBV6-5 and TRBJ2-7; D is ambiguous. The CDR3 is 16 amino acids. From germline, CDR1 is MNHEY and CDR2 SVGAGI. V gave up 2 bases and J gave up 2 bases, with 16 bases separating them. The DNA for the CDR3 is TGTGCCAGCAGTTACCTCCCAGCGCTTTCTACCTACGAGCAGTACTTC. This sequence encodes CASSYLPALSTYEQYF.

Written as DNA, the CDR3 is TGTGCCAGCAGCTATACCGGGACGGGCTCCTACGAGCAGTACTTC. Translated, it gives CASSYTGTGSYEQYF. V gene TRBV7-3 combines with J gene TRBJ2-7, with D perhaps assigned TRBD1 or TRBD2 (5 bases each). V dropped 4 bases and J dropped 0 bases, with 13 bases sitting between them. Germline lookup yields CDR1 SGHTA and CDR2 FQGTGA. This CDR3 contains 15 residues.

The chain has TRBV5-1 and TRBJ1-1, with 12 bases fitting TRBD1. CDR3 size: 14 residues. After removal of 4 bases from V and 11 bases from J, the junction contained 9 bases not matched to a gene. Germline assignment: CDR1 SGHRS and CDR2 YFSETQ. The CDR3 loop reads CASSASGTGGLAFF. The DNA of the CDR3 is TGCGCCAGCAGCGCCTCCGGGACAGGGGGCCTCGCTTTCTTT.

This chain connects TRBV11-3 to TRBJ2-3; 11 positions agree with TRBD2. J was trimmed by 6 bases and V by 5 bases; bases with no gene match: 10. This CDR3 is 16 amino acids long. Germline loops: CDR1 SGHNT, CDR2 YENEEA. CDR3 bases: TGTGCCAGCAGCACTAGATTGGGACTAGCGGCTGATACGCAGTATTTT. Translating it yields CASSTRLGLAADTQYF.

The J gene is TRBJ2-1, the V gene TRBV4-1, with TRBD2 matching 9 bases. V dropped 1 base and J dropped 10; count of bases not matched to a gene: 14. The CDR3 is made up of 17 amino acids. Germline CDR1 MGHRA, CDR2 YSYEKL. The CDR3: CASSQVIAGVLRREQFF. The CDR3, as DNA: TGCGCCAGCAGCCAAGTAATAGCGGGAGTCCTTAGACGAGAGCAGTTCTTC.

V and J are TRBV4-2 and TRBJ2-7; 12 nucleotides line up with TRBD2. Germline CDR1 and CDR2: LGHNA and YNFKEQ. V dropped 4 bases and J dropped 3; count of bases not matched to a gene: 4. The CDR3 has 15 amino acids. The CDR3, as DNA: TGTGCCAGCAGCCTCCAGACTAGCGGGAGCTACGAGCAGTACTTC. Its translation: CASSLQTSGSYEQYF.

This rearrangement joins TRBV2 to TRBJ2-7, with D possibly TRBD1 on 6 matching bases. V was trimmed by 7 bases and J by 6 bases, leaving 19 bases between them. This CDR3 is 14 amino acids long. Germline CDR1 and CDR2: SNHLY and FYNNEI. CDR3 residues: CASIEVNRVGEQYF. For the CDR3, the DNA is TGTGCCAGCATCGAGGTTAACAGGGTGGGCGAGCAGTACTTC.

This rearrangement joins TRBV6-5 to TRBJ2-1, with 7 bases that match TRBD2. Trimming cost V 5 bases and J 0 bases; bases outside gene matches: 1. Germline V gene lookup returns CDR1 MNHEY and CDR2 SVGAGI. The CDR3 covers 14 residues. The CDR3 reads CASSGGSSYNEQFF. CDR3 coding DNA: TGTGCCAGCAGTGGCGGGAGCTCCTACAATGAGCAGTTCTTC.

The count of this clone is one. The chain carries TRBV27 and TRBJ2-1; 10 bases are shared with TRBD2. The trim removed 1 base at V and 7 bases at J, leaving 13 bases unmatched. The CDR3 has 18 residues. The germline V gene has CDR1 MNHEY and CDR2 SMNVEV (reference sequence). CDR3 sequence: CASSLFIGVAGGSNEQFF. DNA for the CDR3: TGTGCCAGCAGTTTATTTATTGGGGTAGCGGGAGGTTCTAATGAGCAGTTCTTC.

This rearrangement joins TRBV19 to TRBJ2-4, with TRBD2 identical over 14 bases. The CDR3 is 18 residues long. The trim removed 6 bases at V and 0 bases at J, leaving 7 bases unmatched. Germline assignment: CDR1 LNHDA and CDR2 SQIVND (reference sequence). CDR3 protein: CASSPGTSGGLAKNIQYF. CDR3 DNA sequence: TGTGCCAGTAGCCCCGGGACTAGCGGGGGACTAGCCAAAAACATTCAGTACTTC.